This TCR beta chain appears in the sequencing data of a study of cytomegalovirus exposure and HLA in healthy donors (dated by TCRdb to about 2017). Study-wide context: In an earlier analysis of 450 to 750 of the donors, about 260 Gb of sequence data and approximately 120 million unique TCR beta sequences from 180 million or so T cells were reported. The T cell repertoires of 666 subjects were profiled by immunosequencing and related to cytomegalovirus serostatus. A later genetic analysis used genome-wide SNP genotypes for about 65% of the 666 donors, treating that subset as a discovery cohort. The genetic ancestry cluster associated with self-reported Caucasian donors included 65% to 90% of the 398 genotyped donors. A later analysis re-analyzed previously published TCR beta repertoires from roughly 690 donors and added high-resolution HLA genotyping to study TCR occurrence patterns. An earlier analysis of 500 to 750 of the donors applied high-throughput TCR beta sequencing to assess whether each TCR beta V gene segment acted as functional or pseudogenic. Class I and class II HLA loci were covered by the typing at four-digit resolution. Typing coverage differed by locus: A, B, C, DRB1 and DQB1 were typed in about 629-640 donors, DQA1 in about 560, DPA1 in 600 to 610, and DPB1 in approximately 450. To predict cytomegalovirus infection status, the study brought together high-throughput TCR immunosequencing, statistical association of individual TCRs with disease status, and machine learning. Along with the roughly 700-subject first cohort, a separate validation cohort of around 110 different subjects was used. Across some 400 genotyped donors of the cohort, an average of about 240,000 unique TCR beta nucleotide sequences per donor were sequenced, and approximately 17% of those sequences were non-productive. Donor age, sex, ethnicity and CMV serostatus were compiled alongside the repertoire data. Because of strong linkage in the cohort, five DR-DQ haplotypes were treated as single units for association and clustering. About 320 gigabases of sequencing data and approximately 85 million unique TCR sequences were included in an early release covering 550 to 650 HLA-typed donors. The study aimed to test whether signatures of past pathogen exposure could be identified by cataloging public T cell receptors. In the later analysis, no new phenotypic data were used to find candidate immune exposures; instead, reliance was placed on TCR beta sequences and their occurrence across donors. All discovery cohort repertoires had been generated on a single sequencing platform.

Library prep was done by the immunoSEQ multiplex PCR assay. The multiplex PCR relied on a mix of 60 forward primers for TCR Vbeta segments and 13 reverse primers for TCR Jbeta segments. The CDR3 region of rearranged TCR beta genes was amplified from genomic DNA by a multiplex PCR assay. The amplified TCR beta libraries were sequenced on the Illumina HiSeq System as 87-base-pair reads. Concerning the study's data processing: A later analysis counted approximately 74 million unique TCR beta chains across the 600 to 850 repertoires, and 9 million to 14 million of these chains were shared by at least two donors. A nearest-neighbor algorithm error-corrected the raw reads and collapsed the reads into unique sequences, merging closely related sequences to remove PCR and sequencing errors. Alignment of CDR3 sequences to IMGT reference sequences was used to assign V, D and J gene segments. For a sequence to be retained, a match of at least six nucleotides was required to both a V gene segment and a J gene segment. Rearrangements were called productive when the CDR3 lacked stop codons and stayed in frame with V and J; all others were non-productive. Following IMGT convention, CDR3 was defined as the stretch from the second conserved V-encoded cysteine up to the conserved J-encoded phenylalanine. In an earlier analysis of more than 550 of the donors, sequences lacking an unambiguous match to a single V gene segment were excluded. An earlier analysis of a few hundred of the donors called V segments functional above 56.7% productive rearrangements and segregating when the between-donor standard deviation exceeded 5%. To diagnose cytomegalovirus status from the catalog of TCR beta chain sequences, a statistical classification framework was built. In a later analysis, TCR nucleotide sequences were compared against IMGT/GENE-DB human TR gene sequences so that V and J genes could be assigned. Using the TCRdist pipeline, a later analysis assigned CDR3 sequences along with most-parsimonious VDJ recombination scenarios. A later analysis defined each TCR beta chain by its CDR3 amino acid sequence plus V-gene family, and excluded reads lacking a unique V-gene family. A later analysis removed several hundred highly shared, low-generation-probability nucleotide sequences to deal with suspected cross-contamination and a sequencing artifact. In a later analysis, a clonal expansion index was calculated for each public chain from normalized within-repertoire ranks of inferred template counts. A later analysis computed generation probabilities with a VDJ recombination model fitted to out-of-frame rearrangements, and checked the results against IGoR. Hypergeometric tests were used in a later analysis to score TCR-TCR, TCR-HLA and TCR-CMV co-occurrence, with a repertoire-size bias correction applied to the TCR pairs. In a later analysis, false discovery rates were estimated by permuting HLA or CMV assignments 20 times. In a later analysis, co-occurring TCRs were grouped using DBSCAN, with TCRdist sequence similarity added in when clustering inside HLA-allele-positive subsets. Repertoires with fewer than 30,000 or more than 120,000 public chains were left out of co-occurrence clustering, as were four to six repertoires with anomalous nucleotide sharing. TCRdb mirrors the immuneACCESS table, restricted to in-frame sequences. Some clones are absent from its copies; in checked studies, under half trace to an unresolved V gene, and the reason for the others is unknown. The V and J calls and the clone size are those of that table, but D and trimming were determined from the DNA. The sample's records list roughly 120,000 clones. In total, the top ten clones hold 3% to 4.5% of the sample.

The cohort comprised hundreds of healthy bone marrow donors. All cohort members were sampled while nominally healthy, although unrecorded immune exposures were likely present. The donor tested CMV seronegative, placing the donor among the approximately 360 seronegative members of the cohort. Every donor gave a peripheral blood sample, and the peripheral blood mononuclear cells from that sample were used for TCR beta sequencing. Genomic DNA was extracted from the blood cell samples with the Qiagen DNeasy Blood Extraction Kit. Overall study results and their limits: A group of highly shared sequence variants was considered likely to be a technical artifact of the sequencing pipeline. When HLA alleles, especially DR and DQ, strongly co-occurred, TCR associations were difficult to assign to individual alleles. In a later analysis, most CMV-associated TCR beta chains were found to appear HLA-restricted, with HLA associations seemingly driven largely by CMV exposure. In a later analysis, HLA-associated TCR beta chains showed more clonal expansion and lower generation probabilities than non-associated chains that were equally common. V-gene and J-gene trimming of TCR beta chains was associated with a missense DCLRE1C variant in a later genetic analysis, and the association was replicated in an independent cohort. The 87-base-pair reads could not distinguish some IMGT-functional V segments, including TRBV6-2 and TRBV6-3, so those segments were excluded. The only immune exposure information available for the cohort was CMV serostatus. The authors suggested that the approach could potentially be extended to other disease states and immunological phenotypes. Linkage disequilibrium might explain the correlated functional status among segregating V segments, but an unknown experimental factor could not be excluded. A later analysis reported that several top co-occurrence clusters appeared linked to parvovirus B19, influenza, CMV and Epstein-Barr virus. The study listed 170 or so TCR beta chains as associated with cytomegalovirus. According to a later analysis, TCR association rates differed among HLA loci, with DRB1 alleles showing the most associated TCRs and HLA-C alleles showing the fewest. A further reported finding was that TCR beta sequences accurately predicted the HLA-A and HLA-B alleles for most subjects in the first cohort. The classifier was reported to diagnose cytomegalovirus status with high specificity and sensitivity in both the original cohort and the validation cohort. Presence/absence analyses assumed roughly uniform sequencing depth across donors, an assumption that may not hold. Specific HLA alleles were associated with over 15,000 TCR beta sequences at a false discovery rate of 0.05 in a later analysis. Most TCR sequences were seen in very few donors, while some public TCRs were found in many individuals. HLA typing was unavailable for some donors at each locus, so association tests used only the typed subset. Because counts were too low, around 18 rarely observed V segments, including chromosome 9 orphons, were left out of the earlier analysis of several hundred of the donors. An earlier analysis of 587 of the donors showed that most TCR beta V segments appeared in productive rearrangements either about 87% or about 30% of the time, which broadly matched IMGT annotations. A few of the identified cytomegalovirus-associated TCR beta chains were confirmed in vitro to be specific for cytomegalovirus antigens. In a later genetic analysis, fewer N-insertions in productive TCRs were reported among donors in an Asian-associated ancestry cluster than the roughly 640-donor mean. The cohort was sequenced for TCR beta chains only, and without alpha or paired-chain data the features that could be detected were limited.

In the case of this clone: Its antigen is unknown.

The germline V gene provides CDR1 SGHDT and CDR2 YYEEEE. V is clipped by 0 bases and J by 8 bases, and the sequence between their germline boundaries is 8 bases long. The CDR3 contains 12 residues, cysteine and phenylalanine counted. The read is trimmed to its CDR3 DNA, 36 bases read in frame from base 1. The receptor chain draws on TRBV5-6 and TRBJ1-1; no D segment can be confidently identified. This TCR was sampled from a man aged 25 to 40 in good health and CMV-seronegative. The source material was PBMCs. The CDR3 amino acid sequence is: CASSLVPGEAFF. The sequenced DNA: TGTGCCAGCAGCTTGGTTCCTGGCGAAGCTTTCTTT.